The 3 T cell receptor beta chains given below trace back to one sample, sequenced in a study of regulatory dendritic cells for organ transplantation (dated by TCRdb to between 2016 and 2019). Sorted T cell subsets were CFSE-labeled and co-cultured for five to six days with allogeneic regulatory or mature dendritic cells at a 1:10 DC:T ratio. No antigen is known for these receptors. Libraries were built with the immunoSEQ multiplex PCR assay. TCRdb provides this immuneACCESS table in a form limited to in-frame rearrangements. Some clones are lacking; in checked studies, under half of them reflect an unresolved V gene, and why the rest are absent is not known. The sample includes about 4,000 clones, with 70% to 75% observed a single time. Around 23% of the sample comes from the top ten. The sequenced sample consisted of memory CD8+ T cells from blood cultured with dendritic cells. The sample's cell subset or site label is to be understood as: CD45RO+ memory T cells. These receptors originate from a human donor in good health.

The rearrangement uses TRBV6-4 and TRBJ2-1; 8 bases match TRBD2. Germline V gene lookup returns CDR1 MRHNA and CDR2 SNTAGT. CDR3 length equals 15 residues. The J segment lost 4 bases and the V segment lost 3 bases, leaving 5 bases of the junction unmatched. CDR3 coding DNA: TGTGCCAGCAGTGAGGAACTAGCGGTTTACAATGAGCAGTTCTTC. It yields the protein CASSEELAVYNEQFF.

This chain links TRBV19 with TRBJ2-7; no firm D call. V lost 5 bases to trimming and J lost 4 bases, with 21 bases between them. The CDR3 length is 16 residues. Germline-derived CDR1 and CDR2 are LNHDA and SQIVND (reference sequence). The CDR3 here is CASSGFSGLLRYEQYF. In DNA form, the CDR3 reads TGTGCCAGTAGTGGTTTCTCCGGGCTCCTTCGGTACGAGCAGTACTTC.

The chain carries TRBV6-4 and TRBJ2-1; TRBD2 matches 10 bases. Germline CDR1 MRHNA, CDR2 SNTAGT. Trimming at V came to 4 bases and at J to 0 bases, leaving 0 bases not matched to a gene. The CDR3 has 15 residues. As DNA, the CDR3 is TGTGCCAGCAGTGCTAGCGGGAGCTCCTACAATGAGCAGTTCTTC. It yields the protein CASSASGSSYNEQFF.